This T cell receptor beta chain is drawn from a study of blood T cell repertoires in COVID-19. About the research overall: Material from acute and convalescent COVID-19 was sourced from the United States, Italy and Spain. T cells, B-cell-depleted T cells, or PBMCs provided the cDNA or gDNA that served as material.

Per the original data handling: Scientists estimated how many nucleated cells there were by amplifying reference gene primers. Only in-frame clones appear in the TCRdb table, and some are missing; sequencing was by immunoSEQ multiplex PCR. The V and J calls and clone size come from that table; D and trimming were worked out from the DNA. The top ten hold about 2.1% of the sample, which has around 130,000 clones, about 87% seen once. The material sequenced was peripheral blood. This sequence was found in a woman aged 45 to 65 with acute or convalescent COVID-19.

This chain's CDR3 is CASSFRDRANQPQHF. The CDR3 nucleotides read TGTGCCAGCAGTTTCCGGGACAGGGCGAATCAGCCCCAGCATTTT. V gene TRBV28 combines with J gene TRBJ1-5; 9 positions match TRBD1. Germline V gene data show CDR1 as MDHEN and CDR2 as SYDVKM. CDR3 length: 15 residues. The junction had 4 bases not matched to a gene; V was cut back by 3 bases and J by 4 bases.